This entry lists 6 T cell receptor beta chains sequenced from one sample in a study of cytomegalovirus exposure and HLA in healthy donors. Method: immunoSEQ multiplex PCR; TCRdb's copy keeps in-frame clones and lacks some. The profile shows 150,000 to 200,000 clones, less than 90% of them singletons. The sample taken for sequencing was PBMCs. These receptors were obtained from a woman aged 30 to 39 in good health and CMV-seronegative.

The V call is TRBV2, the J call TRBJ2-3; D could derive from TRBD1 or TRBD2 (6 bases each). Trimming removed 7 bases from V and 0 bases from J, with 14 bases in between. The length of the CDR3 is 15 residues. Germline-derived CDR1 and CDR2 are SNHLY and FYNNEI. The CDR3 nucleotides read TGTGCCAGCAAGCGGGTCAGGGGAAGCACAGATACGCAGTATTTT. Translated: CASKRVRGSTDTQYF.

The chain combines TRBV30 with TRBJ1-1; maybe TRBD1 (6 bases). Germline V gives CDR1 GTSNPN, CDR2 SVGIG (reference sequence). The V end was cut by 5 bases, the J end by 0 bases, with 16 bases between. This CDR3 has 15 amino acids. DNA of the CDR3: TGTGCCTGGCCAGGGGAGGAGGACATGAACACTGAAGCTTTCTTT. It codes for CAWPGEEDMNTEAFF. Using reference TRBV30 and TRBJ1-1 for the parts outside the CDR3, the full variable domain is SQTIHQWPATLVQPVGSPLSLECTVEGTSNPNLYWYRQAAGRGLQLLFYSVGIGQISSEVPQNLSASRPQDRQFILSSKKLLLSDSGFYLCAWPGEEDMNTEAFFGQGTRLTVV.

The CDR3 region is CASGGRAYGYTF. For the CDR3, the DNA is TGTGCCAGCGGGGGGCGTGCCTATGGCTACACCTTC. The chain employs TRBV7-6 and TRBJ1-2; D is perhaps TRBD1 (6 bases). The length of the CDR3 is 12 residues. Trimming pared 8 bases from V and 4 bases from J, leaving 11 bases between. Germline CDR1 reads SGHVS; CDR2 reads FNYEAQ. The entire variable domain, with the rest obtained from reference TRBV7-6 and TRBJ1-2, is as follows: GAGVSQSPRYKVTKRGQDVALRCDPISGHVSLYWYRQALGQGPEFLTYFNYEAQQDKSGLPNDRFSAERPEGSISTLTIQRTEQRDSAMYRCASGGRAYGYTFGSGTRLTVV.

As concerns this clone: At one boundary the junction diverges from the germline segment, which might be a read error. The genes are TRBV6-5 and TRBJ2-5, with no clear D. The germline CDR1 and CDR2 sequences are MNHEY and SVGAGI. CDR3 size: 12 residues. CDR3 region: CASSYPQGTQYF. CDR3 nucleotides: TGTGCCAGCAGTTACCCCCAAGGGACCCAGTACTTC.

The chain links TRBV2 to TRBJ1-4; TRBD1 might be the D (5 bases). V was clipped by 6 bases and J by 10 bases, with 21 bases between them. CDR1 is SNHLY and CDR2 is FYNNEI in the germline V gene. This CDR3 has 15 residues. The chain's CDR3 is CASRGLGHPGGKLFF. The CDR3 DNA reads TGTGCCAGCAGAGGGCTCGGCCACCCCGGGGGAAAACTGTTTTTT.

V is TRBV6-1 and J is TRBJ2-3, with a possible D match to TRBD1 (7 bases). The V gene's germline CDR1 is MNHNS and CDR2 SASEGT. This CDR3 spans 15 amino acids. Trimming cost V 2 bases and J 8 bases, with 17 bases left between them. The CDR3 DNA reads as TGTGCCAGCAGTGAACCGGAGGGGGCACGGGGTACGCAGTATTTT. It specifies CASSEPEGARGTQYF.